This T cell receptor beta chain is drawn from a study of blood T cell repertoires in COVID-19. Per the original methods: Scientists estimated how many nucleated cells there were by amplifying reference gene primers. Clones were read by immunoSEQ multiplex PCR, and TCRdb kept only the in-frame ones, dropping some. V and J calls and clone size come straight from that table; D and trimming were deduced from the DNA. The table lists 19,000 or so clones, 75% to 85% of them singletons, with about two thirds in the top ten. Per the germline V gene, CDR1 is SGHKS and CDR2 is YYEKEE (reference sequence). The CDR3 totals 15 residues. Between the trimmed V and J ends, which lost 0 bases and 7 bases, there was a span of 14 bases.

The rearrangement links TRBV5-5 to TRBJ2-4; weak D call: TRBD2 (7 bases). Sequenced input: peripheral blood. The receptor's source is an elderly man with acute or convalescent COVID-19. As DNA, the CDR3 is TGTGCCAGCAGCTTGGGGGTACAGGGAGGGAACATTCAGTACTTC. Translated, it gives CASSLGVQGGNIQYF.